This T cell receptor beta chain was sequenced for a study of regulatory T cells in long-lasting Graves disease. Stated time point: newly diagnosed GD, antithyroid drugs for less than 3 months. PBMC RNA was the source of the TCR library. Under American Thyroid Association guidelines, Graves' disease was diagnosed. Investigators prepared the TCR beta libraries by applying iRepertoire HTBI primers and Arm-PCR of CDR3 regions. TCRdb reprocessed the multiplex PCR reads with MiXCR, giving one entry per CDR3 protein. The table lists about 520,000 distinct CDR3 sequences, about 12% of them singletons. This clonotype was picked up a small number of times. No antigen is known for it. Findings and limits, study-wide: TCR diversity in persistent Graves' patients was below that of newly diagnosed ones. Thyroid tissue went unexamined; only peripheral blood was analyzed.

Germline CDR1 WNHNN, CDR2 SYGVQD (reference sequence). This CDR3 contains 12 residues. The V gene lost 6 bases and the J gene lost 7 bases, with 12 bases spanning the gap. This sample also belongs to another study, concerning T cells in Graves' hyperthyroidism and ophthalmopathy. That study reports: Most clonotypes expanded in thyroid above 0.001 were likewise present in blood.

The clonotype comes from a woman in her 30s with Graves disease. The gene calls are TRBV10-1 and TRBJ1-1; D uncertain. Sequenced here: peripheral blood mononuclear cells (PBMCs), sampled at new diagnosis, from a patient treated with antithyroid drugs. CDR3 DNA sequence: TGCGCCAGCAGGGGTCCCGGCGGTGAAGCTTTCTTT. The encoded protein is CASRGPGGEAFF.